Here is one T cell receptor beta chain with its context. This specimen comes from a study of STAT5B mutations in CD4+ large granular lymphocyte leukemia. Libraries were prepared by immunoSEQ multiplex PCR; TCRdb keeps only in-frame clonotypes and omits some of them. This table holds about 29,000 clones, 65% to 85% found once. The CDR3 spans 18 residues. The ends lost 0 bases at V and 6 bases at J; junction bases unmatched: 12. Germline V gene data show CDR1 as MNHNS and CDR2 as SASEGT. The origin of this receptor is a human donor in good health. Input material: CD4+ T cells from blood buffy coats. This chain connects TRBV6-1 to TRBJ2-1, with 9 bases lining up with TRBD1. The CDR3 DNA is TGTGCCAGCAGTGAAGCTAGGTGGGACAGGGCTTTTGTCAATGAGCAGTTCTTC. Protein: CASSEARWDRAFVNEQFF.